This T cell receptor beta chain was recovered during a study of CD8 T cells in Susac syndrome. About this clonotype: The antigen remains unidentified.

After extraction with the RNeasy kit, roughly 0.5 to 1 ug of the RNA was reverse transcribed using random hexamers. Amplification of TCR beta CDR3 used immunoSEQ multiplex PCR across 54 Vbeta and 13 Jbeta. Via MiXCR, TCRdb re-called the immunoSEQ multiplex PCR reads, giving one row per CDR3 protein. The sample has some 190,000 distinct CDR3 sequences, about 94% seen once. Healthy donors served as the controls. They were matched for age and sex. The V gene's germline CDR1 is DFQATT and CDR2 SNEGSKA (reference sequence). This CDR3 region has 11 residues. The V end lost 2 bases, the J end lost 8 bases, and 6 bases lay between the germline ends. Study conclusions and caveats: Only a relatively small number of individuals were included in the TCR sequencing and HLA analysis.

This receptor was obtained from a human donor in good health. The gene calls are TRBV20-1 and TRBJ1-4, with D possibly TRBD1 on 5 matching bases. The sequenced sample consisted of CD4+ T cells from PBMCs. The CDR3 protein is CSARRGEKLFF. The CDR3 region has the DNA TGCAGTGCTAGACGGGGGGAAAAACTGTTTTTT.